This T cell receptor (beta chain) was documented in a study of T cells of healthy individuals. This clonotype appeared many times. CDR1 is MNHEY and CDR2 is SVGEGT in the germline V gene. This CDR3 has 15 amino acids. With 2 bases clipped from V and 4 bases from J, the junction kept 5 bases outside the gene matches. Each CDR3 protein is one row after TCRdb ran MiXCR on the 5' RACE reads. The table lists about 96,000 distinct CDR3 sequences, roughly 15% of them singletons. This clonotype originated in a human donor in good health. This sequence joins TRBV6-2 or TRBV6-3 and TRBJ1-1, with 9 bases aligning to TRBD1. CDR3 coding DNA: TGTGCCAGCAGTTACGCCGGACAGGGGCGCACTGAAGCTTTCTTT. It is translated as CASSYAGQGRTEAFF.